The 17 T cell receptor beta chains below all came from one sample that was sequenced in a study of T cell responses to AZD1222 COVID-19 vaccine (dated by TCRdb to the early 2020s). Libraries were constructed by the immunoSEQ multiplex PCR assay. TCRdb stores this immuneACCESS table with in-frame sequences only. Part of the clones is absent; in the studies checked, under half of the shortfall reflects unresolved V genes, and no reason is known for the rest. This sample gives around 100,000 clones in total; 90% of them show up just once. About 8.4% of the sample is in the top ten clones. The time point label of this sample denotes: baseline before first vaccination. This specimen was peripheral blood, taken on day 0 of AZD1222 vaccination. These receptors were taken from an adult in good health.

This chain connects TRBV10-3 to TRBJ2-5; D may be TRBD2 (6 bases). This CDR3 comprises 12 residues. Germline CDR1 ENHRY, CDR2 SYGVKD. V was clipped by 4 bases and J by 4 bases, with 7 bases between them. The CDR3 is CAISVGGETQYF. As DNA, the CDR3 is TGTGCCATCAGTGTGGGGGGAGAGACCCAGTACTTC.

This rearrangement joins TRBV15 to TRBJ1-3; 11 positions match TRBD1. This CDR3 contains 17 residues. Germline CDR1 LNHNV, CDR2 YYDKDF (reference sequence). The J segment lost 1 base and the V segment lost 1 base, leaving 3 bases of the junction unmatched. The DNA for the CDR3 is TGTGCCACCAGCAGAGTAGGACAGGGGGCGTCTGGAAACACCATATATTTT. It is translated as CATSRVGQGASGNTIYF.

The chain joins TRBV18 to TRBJ2-5; D is undetermined. Germline V gene lookup returns CDR1 KGHSH and CDR2 LQKENI. With 0 bases removed from V and 5 bases from J, the gap between germline ends came to 13 bases. The CDR3 loop spans 15 amino acids. The DNA of the CDR3 is TGTGCCAGCTCACCACCTTCCAGTCAAAGCGAGACCCAGTACTTC. Its protein product is CASSPPSSQSETQYF.

The chain joins TRBV19 to TRBJ1-3; no clear D gene. Germline V gene sequence: CDR1 LNHDA, CDR2 SQIVND (reference sequence). The CDR3 has 15 residues. V was shortened by 4 bases and J by 0 bases, with 10 bases between the two germline ends. The CDR3 here is CASSRVAFSGNTIYF. The CDR3 DNA reads TGTGCCAGTAGTAGGGTTGCGTTCTCTGGAAACACCATATATTTT.

The rearrangement uses TRBV4-2 and TRBJ2-7, with TRBD2 matching 8 bases. The CDR3 runs to 18 residues. Germline CDR1 is LGHNA and CDR2 is YNFKEQ. The J segment lost 3 bases and the V segment lost 3 bases, leaving 16 bases of the junction unmatched. This CDR3 reads CASSHAAGAGGGSYEQYF. CDR3 bases: TGTGCCAGCAGCCACGCCGCGGGGGCGGGGGGAGGCAGCTACGAGCAGTACTTC.

J is TRBJ1-5 and V is TRBV6-2 or TRBV6-3; possible D gene TRBD1, 5 bases. CDR3 length: 13 residues. Trimming removed 0 bases at V and 7 bases at J, with 7 bases between. From germline, CDR1 is MNHEY and CDR2 SVGEGT. This CDR3 is CASSYSDKQPQHF. The CDR3 DNA follows: TGTGCCAGCAGTTACTCGGACAAACAGCCCCAGCATTTT.

The chain has TRBV6-5 and TRBJ1-6, with 7 positions matching TRBD1. Unmatched junction bases numbered 6, after V lost 6 bases and J lost 10 bases. CDR1 is MNHEY, CDR2 SVGAGI, per germline. The CDR3 runs to 13 residues. As DNA, the CDR3 is TGTGCCAGCAGAAACAGGGGTGAATCACCCCTCCACTTT. It yields the protein CASRNRGESPLHF.

The chain uses TRBV27 and TRBJ2-7; 8 bases align to TRBD1. The CDR3 contains 13 residues. V shed 3 bases, J shed 6 bases, and the junction held 4 bases outside the gene matches. Germline-derived CDR1 and CDR2 are MNHEY and SMNVEV (reference sequence). The CDR3 DNA follows: TGTGCCAGCAGTTTCAGGACAGGGTTCGAGCAGTACTTC. It yields the protein CASSFRTGFEQYF.

The chain employs TRBV6-5 and TRBJ1-3; D is unresolved. CDR1 is MNHEY and CDR2 is SVGAGI in the germline V gene. CDR3 length: 14 residues. V was trimmed by 6 bases and J by 0 bases, leaving 9 bases between them. Here the CDR3 DNA reads TGTGCCAGCAGCCCAGGCGTCTCTGGAAACACCATATATTTT. Translated, it gives CASSPGVSGNTIYF.

The gene calls are TRBV14 and TRBJ2-1, with D uncertain. The CDR3 runs to 17 residues. Trimming took off 0 bases at V and 0 bases at J, with 12 bases between the two ends. Germline V gene data show CDR1 as SGHDN and CDR2 as FVKESK. CDR3 sequence reads: CASSQELAPFSYNEQFF. In DNA form, the CDR3 reads TGTGCCAGCAGCCAAGAATTAGCCCCCTTCTCCTACAATGAGCAGTTCTTC. The complete variable domain, with remaining parts taken from reference TRBV14 and TRBJ2-1, reads EAGVTQFPSHSVIEKGQTVTLRCDPISGHDNLYWYRRVMGKEIKFLLHFVKESKQDESGMPNNRFLAERTGGTYSTLKVQPAELEDSGVYFCASSQELAPFSYNEQFFGPGTRLTVL.

This clone was seen only a few times. Written as DNA, the CDR3 is TGTGCCAGCAGCTTGGCAACAGGGGGCCGAACTCAGCCCCAGCATTTT. It specifies CASSLATGGRTQPQHF. The chain has TRBV5-6 and TRBJ1-5, with 9 bases aligning to TRBD1. The CDR3 runs 16 residues. Germline CDR1 reads SGHDT; CDR2 reads YYEEEE. The V segment lost 0 bases and the J segment 6 bases; nucleotides outside the gene matches: 7.

The genes are TRBV7-9 and TRBJ2-5; 10 bases are shared with TRBD2. From germline, CDR1 is SEHNR and CDR2 FQNEAQ (reference sequence). CDR3 size: 18 residues. After removal of 3 bases from V and 0 bases from J, the junction contained 10 bases not matched to a gene. CDR3 loop: CASSFLRTSGDDQETQYF. Written as DNA, the CDR3 is TGTGCCAGCAGCTTCCTACGTACTAGCGGGGACGACCAAGAGACCCAGTACTTC.

This clone was picked up a small number of times. The same CDR3 also results from other DNA sequences found in this sample. The V and J genes are TRBV7-2 and TRBJ2-5; the D is unclear. Trimming removed 1 base at V and 4 bases at J, with 7 bases between. The CDR3 runs to 13 residues. CDR1 and CDR2 (germline): SGHTA, FQGNSA. In nucleotides, the CDR3 is TGTGCCAGCAGCTTAGGGGCAGGAGAGACCCAGTACTTC. Translating gives CASSLGAGETQYF.

This chain links TRBV4-1 with TRBJ2-7, with 10 bases matching TRBD1. The V gene's germline CDR1 is MGHRA and CDR2 YSYEKL. This CDR3 contains 15 residues. V shed 4 bases and J 1 base; nucleotides not matched to a gene: 4. CDR3: CASSRRQGASYEQYF. For the CDR3, the DNA is TGCGCCAGCAGCCGAAGACAGGGGGCATCCTACGAGCAGTACTTC.

The chain carries TRBV3-1 (or the pseudogene TRBV3-2) and TRBJ1-5; D might be TRBD1 (5 bases). The V end was cut by 4 bases, the J end by 2 bases, with 9 bases between. Germline values: CDR1 LGHDT, CDR2 YNNKEL (reference sequence). The CDR3 extends over 14 amino acids. CDR3 sequence: CASSLRGGNQPQHF. The CDR3 bases are TGTGCCAGCAGCCTTAGGGGCGGCAATCAGCCCCAGCATTTT.

The CDR3 DNA sequence: TGTGCCAGCAGTTCAAGGGGCTCTTACAATGAGCAGTTCTTC. It yields the protein CASSSRGSYNEQFF. J is TRBJ2-1 and V is TRBV2, with D perhaps matching TRBD1 (5 bases). This CDR3 has 14 amino acids. The germline V gene encodes CDR1 SNHLY and CDR2 FYNNEI. Between the trimmed V and J ends, which lost 5 bases and 4 bases, there was a span of 12 bases.

J is TRBJ1-5 and V is TRBV10-2; D call uncertain. V was trimmed by 6 bases and J by 2 bases, leaving 8 bases between them. Germline CDR1 and CDR2: WSHSY and SAAADI. The CDR3 covers 13 residues. This CDR3 reads CASSGAGNQPQHF. As DNA, the CDR3 is TGCGCCAGCAGCGGTGCCGGCAATCAGCCCCAGCATTTT.